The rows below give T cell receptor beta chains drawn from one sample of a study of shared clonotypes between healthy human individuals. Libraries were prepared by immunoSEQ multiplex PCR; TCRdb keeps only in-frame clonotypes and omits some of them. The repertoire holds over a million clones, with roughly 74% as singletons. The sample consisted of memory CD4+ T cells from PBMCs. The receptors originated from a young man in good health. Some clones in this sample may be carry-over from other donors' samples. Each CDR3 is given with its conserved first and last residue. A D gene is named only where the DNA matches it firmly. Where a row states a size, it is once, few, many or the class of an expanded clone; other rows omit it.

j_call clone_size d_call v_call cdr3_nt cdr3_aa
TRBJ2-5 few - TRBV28 TGTGCCAGCACTTCAGAAGAGACCCAGTACTTC CASTSEETQYF
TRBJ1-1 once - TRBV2 TGTGCCAGCAGTGAGTTGCCAGGGGCGGTGGGAGCTTTCTTT CASSELPGAVGAFF
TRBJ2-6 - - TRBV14 TGTGCCAGCAGCCAAGCCCGCCGCTCTGGGGCCAACGTCCTGACTTTC CASSQARRSGANVLTF
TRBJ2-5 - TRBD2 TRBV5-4 TGTGCCAGCAGCCGGACTAGCGGACAAGAGACCCAGTACTTC CASSRTSGQETQYF
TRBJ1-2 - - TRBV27 TGTGCCAGCAGTTGGGGTGGGTTCTCTAACTATGGCTACACCTTC CASSWGGFSNYGYTF
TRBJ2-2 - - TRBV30 TGTGCCTGGAATTTCGGGAGACAGGGCGGGGAGCTGTTTTTT CAWNFGRQGGELFF
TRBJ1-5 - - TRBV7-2 TGTGCCAGCAGCTTTGGGGTGGGGGTCGGTGATCAGCCCCAGCATTTT CASSFGVGVGDQPQHF
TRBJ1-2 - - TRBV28 TGTGCCAGCAGTCCCACGGCCAGCCTCTATGGCTACACCTTC CASSPTASLYGYTF
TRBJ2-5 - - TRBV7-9 TGTGCCAGCAGCTTATCTCGAGAGACCCAGTACTTC CASSLSRETQYF
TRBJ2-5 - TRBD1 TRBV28 TGTGCCAGCGCACAGGGGCAAGAGACCCAGTACTTC CASAQGQETQYF
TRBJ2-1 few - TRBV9 TGTGCCAGCAGCGTAAGGGGAGTTGATGAGCAGTTCTTC CASSVRGVDEQFF
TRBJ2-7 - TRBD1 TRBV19 TGTGCCAGTAGTACCCGGGACAGGGCCTGGGTGCAGTACTTC CASSTRDRAWVQYF
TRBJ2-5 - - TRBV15 TGTGCCACCAGCGGGATTCCAGGGATTCAAGAGACCCAGTACTTC CATSGIPGIQETQYF
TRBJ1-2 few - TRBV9 TGTGCCAGCAGCCCACACTTGGGAGGCTACACCTTC CASSPHLGGYTF
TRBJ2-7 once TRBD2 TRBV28 TGTGCCAGCAGTTCTCCCAGCGGGAGAGCCTACGAGCAGTACTTC CASSSPSGRAYEQYF
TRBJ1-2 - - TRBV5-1 TGCGCCAGCAGCTACGGGACGGGGTCTTCAGGAAGGGGGTACTATGGCTACACCTTC CASSYGTGSSGRGYYGYTF
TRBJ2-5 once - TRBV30 TGTGCCTGGAGTCGGGACTTCCAAGAGACCCAGTACTTC CAWSRDFQETQYF
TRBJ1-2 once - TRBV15 TGTGCCACCAGCAGAGATGTGGGAGGATCGGGCTACACCTTC CATSRDVGGSGYTF
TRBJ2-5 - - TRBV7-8 TGTGCCAGCAGCCTTTCACCGGGTGAGACCCAGTACTTC CASSLSPGETQYF
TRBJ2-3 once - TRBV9 TGTGCCAGCAGCGGTAGACAGGGCACAGATACGCAGTATTTT CASSGRQGTDTQYF
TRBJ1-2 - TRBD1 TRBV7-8 TGTGCCAGCAGCTTAAACCGACTTCGGACAGGGGGCGGCGTTGGGTATGGCTACACCTTC CASSLNRLRTGGGVGYGYTF
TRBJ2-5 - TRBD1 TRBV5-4 TGTGCCAGCGGATTAGACAGGGGCCAGGAGACCCAGTACTTC CASGLDRGQETQYF
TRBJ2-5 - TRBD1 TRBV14 TGTGCCAGCAGCCAAGGACAGGGGTATCAAGAGACCCAGTACTTC CASSQGQGYQETQYF
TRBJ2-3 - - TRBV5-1 TGCGCCAGCAGCCTCGGAGGGGCAAGCACAGATACGCAGTATTTT CASSLGGASTDTQYF
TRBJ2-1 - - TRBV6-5 TGTGCCAGCAGGGGCATGAGGAATGAGCAGTTCTTC CASRGMRNEQFF
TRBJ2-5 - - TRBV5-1 TGCGCCAGCAGCTTGGGCCAGGGGCTGGAGACCCAGTACTTC CASSLGQGLETQYF
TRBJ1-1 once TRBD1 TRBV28 TGTGCCAGCAGTTTACGCCGGACAGGCGGGAGCATTCAATTT CASSLRRTGGSIQF
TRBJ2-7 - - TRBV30 TGTGGGCTAGCCGTGGCCTACGAGCAGTACTTC CGLAVAYEQYF
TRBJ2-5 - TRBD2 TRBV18 TGTGCCAGCTCACAGAGCGGGAGGGCAGAAGAGACCCAGTACTTC CASSQSGRAEETQYF
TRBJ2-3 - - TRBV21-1 TGTGCCAGCAGCAAAGAGTCAAGGGCAGCGGGAGGTAGGACAGATACGCAGTATTTT CASSKESRAAGGRTDTQYF
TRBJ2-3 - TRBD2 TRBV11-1 TGTGCCAGCAGCTTTCCTAGCGGGAGGGCCACAGATACGCAGTATTTT CASSFPSGRATDTQYF
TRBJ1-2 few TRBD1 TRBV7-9 TGTGCCAGCAGCCTATGGCCGAGACAGGGAACGGGTGGCTACACCTTC CASSLWPRQGTGGYTF
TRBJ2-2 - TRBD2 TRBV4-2 TGTGCCAGCAGCCAGACGGGACTAGCGGACACCGGGGAGCTGTTTTTT CASSQTGLADTGELFF
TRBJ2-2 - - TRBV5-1 TGCGCCAGCAGCCTCGGAGGTACCCCCTTAACCGGGGAGCTGTTTTTT CASSLGGTPLTGELFF
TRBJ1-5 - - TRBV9 TGTGCCAGCAGCTACTCGGGGGGCCTTCAGCCCCAGCATTTT CASSYSGGLQPQHF
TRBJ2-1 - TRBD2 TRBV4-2 TGTGCCAGCAGCCCTAGCGGGGGCCGCTCCTACAATGAGCAGTTCTTC CASSPSGGRSYNEQFF
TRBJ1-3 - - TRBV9 TGTGCCAGCAGCGTAGAAGAAGGGCAGGGAAACACCATATATTTT CASSVEEGQGNTIYF
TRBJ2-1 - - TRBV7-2 TGTGCCAGCAGCTTATATGTAGGAGGTAAGCAGTTCTTC CASSLYVGGKQFF
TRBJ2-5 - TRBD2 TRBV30 TGTGCCTGGACCCAACGGACTAGCGGGAATGGAGAGACCCAGTACTTC CAWTQRTSGNGETQYF
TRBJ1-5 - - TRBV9 TGTGCCAGCAGCGTAAATTCGGGAAATCAGCCCCAGCATTTT CASSVNSGNQPQHF
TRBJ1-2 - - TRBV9 TGTGCCAGCAGCGTAGAGCAGGGGTTATCCTCAGGCTACACCTTC CASSVEQGLSSGYTF
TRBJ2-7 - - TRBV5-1 TGCGCCAGCAGCTTTGGCGGTACCTACGAGCAGTACTTC CASSFGGTYEQYF
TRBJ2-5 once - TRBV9 TGTGCCAGCAGCGTAGGTGGCGGGGAGACCCAGTACTTC CASSVGGGETQYF
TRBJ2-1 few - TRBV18 TGTGCCAGCTCACAACTGAACTCCTACAATGAGCAGTTCTTC CASSQLNSYNEQFF
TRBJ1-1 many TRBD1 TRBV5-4 TGTGCCAGCAGCTTGGAGACAGGGCATGTTTCCGCTTTCTTT CASSLETGHVSAFF
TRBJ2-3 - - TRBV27 TGTGCCAGTAAACGGGACCTTTCAGATACGCAGTATTTT CASKRDLSDTQYF
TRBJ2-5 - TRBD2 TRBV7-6 TGTGCCAGCAGCTTAGGACTAGCGGGAGGAGAGACCCAGTACTTC CASSLGLAGGETQYF
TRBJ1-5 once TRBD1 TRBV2 TGTGCCAGCAGTGATACTAACAGGGGGAATCAGCCCCAGCATTTT CASSDTNRGNQPQHF
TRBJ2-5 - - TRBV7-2 TGTGCCAGCAGCCCGGGACCTAAAGAGACCCAGTACTTC CASSPGPKETQYF
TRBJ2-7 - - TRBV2 TGTGCCAGCAGCGGTACAGGGTACGAGCAGTACTTC CASSGTGYEQYF
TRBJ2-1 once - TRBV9 TGTGCCAGCAGCACCCGGACACTAGGCTCCTACAATGAGCAGTTCTTC CASSTRTLGSYNEQFF
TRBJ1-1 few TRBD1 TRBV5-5 TGTGCCAGCAGCCCGGACAGGGGTACTGAAGCTTTCTTT CASSPDRGTEAFF
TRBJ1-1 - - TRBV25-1 TGTGCCAGCAGTGGCGACAGAGGGGGGACTGAAGCTTTCTTT CASSGDRGGTEAFF
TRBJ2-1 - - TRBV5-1 TGCGCCAGCAGCTGGGGGGCGAACAATGAGCAGTTCTTC CASSWGANNEQFF
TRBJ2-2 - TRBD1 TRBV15 TGTGCCACCGGGACAGCTTACACCGGGGAGCTGTTTTTT CATGTAYTGELFF
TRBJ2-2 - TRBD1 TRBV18 TGTGCCAGCTCACCTCGCCCCCCGGACAGGGTGAACACCGGGGAGCTGTTTTTT CASSPRPPDRVNTGELFF
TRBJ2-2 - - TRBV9 TGTGCCAGCAGTGACCGTAGGACCGGGGAGCTGTTTTTT CASSDRRTGELFF